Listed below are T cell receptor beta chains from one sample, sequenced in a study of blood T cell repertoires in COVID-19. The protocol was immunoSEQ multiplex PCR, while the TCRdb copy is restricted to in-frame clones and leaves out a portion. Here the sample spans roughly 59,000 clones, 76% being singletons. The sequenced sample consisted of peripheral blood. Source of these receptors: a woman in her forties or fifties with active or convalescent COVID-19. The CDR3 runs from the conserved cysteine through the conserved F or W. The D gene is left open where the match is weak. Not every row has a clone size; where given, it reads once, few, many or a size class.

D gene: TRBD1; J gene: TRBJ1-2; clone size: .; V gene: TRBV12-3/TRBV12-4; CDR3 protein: CASRQGAGYGYTF; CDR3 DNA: TGTGCCAGCAGGCAGGGGGCTGGCTATGGCTACACCTTC
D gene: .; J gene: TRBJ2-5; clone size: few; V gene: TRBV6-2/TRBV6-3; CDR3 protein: CASSDRHPGETQYF; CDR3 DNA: TGTGCCAGCAGCGACAGGCACCCGGGAGAGACCCAGTACTTC
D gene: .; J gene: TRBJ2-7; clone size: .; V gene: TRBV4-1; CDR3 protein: CASSQDRSGSSYEQYF; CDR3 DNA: TGCGCCAGCAGCCAAGATAGGAGCGGATCAAGCTACGAGCAGTACTTC
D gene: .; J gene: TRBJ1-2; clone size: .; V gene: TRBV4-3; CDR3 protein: CASSPTPGDYGYTF; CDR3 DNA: TGCGCCAGCAGCCCCACCCCAGGCGACTATGGCTACACCTTC
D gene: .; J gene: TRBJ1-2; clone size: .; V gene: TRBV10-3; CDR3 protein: CAISAGGPTNYGYTF; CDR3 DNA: TGTGCCATCAGTGCGGGGGGGCCCACTAACTATGGCTACACCTTC
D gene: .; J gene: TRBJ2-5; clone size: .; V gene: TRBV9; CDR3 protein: CASSVGSGASGETQYF; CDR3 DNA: TGTGCCAGCAGCGTAGGGTCTGGGGCCTCGGGAGAGACCCAGTACTTC
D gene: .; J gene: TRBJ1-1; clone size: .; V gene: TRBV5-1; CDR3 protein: CASSLGQATEAFF; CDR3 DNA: TGCGCCAGCAGCTTGGGACAGGCGACTGAAGCTTTCTTT
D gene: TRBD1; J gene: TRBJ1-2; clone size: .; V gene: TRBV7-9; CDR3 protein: CASSLGQLYGYTF; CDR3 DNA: TGTGCCAGCAGCTTGGGACAGTTATATGGCTACACCTTC
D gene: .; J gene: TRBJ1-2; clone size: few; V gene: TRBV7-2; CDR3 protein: CASSLAGQGKTYGYTF; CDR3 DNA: TGTGCCAGCAGCTTAGCGGGGCAGGGGAAGACCTATGGCTACACCTTC
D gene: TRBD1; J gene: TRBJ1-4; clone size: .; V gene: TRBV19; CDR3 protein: CASSILQGTNEKLFF; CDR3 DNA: TGTGCCAGTAGTATCCTACAGGGGACGAATGAAAAACTGTTTTTT
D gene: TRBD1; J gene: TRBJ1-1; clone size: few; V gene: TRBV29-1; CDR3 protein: CSVGRQGTAFF; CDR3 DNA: TGCAGCGTTGGACGACAGGGAACGGCTTTCTTT
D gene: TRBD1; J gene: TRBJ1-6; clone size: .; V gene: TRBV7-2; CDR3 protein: CASSHRTGDNSPLHF; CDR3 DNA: TGTGCCAGCAGCCACCGGACAGGAGATAATTCACCCCTCCACTTT
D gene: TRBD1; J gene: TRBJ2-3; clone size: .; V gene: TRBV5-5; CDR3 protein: CASSFGPGSRDSFTDTQYF; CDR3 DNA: TGTGCCAGCAGCTTTGGACCAGGTTCTCGGGACAGCTTCACAGATACGCAGTATTTT
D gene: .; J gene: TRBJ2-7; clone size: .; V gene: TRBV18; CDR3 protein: CASSPDGLPYEQYF; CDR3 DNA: TGTGCCAGCTCACCGGACGGACTGCCCTACGAGCAGTACTTC
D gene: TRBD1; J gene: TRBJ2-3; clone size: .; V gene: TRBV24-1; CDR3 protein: CATRPRQGSTDTQYF; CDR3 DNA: TGTGCCACCAGGCCCCGACAGGGCAGCACAGATACGCAGTATTTT
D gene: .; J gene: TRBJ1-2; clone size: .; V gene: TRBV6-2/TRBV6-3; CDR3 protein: CASSTTGSYGYTF; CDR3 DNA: TGTGCCAGCAGTACCACAGGGTCCTATGGCTACACCTTC
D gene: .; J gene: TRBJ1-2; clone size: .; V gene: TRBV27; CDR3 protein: CASSAWQGNGYTF; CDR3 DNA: TGTGCCAGCAGTGCTTGGCAGGGAAATGGCTACACCTTC
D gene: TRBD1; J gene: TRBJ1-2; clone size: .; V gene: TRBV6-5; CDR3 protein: CASSYSDRGRGYTF; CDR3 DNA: TGTGCCAGCAGTTACTCGGACAGGGGGCGTGGCTACACCTTC
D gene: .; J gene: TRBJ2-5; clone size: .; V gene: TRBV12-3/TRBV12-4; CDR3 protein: CASSLSTQETQYF; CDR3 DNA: TGTGCCAGCAGTTTGTCTACTCAAGAGACCCAGTACTTC
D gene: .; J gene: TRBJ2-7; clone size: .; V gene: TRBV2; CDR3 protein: CASKRPPPKHEQYF; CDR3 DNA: TGTGCCAGCAAGCGGCCACCTCCCAAGCACGAGCAGTACTTC
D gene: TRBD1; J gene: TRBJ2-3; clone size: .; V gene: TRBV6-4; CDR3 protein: CASSVEWTGLTDTQYF; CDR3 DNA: TGTGCCAGCAGTGTTGAGTGGACAGGCCTCACAGATACGCAGTATTTT
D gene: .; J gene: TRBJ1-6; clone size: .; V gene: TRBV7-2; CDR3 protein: CASSLESGSYNSPLHF; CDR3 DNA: TGTGCCAGCAGCTTAGAGTCGGGGAGCTATAATTCACCCCTCCACTTT
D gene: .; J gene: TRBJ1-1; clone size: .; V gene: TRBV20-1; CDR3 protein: CSPVVNTEAFF; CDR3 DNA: TGCAGCCCGGTAGTGAACACTGAAGCTTTCTTT
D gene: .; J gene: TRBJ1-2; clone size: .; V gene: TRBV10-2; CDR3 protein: CASGAATFYGYTF; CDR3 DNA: TGCGCCAGCGGGGCCGCCACCTTCTATGGCTACACCTTC
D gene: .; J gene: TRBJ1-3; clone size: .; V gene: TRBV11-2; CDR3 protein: CASSLRTPYGSSGNTIYF; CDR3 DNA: TGTGCCAGCAGCTTGAGGACACCCTACGGTAGCTCTGGAAACACCATATATTTT
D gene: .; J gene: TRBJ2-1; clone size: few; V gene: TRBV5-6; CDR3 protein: CASSYRAGQFF; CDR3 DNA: TGTGCCAGCAGCTACAGGGCAGGGCAGTTCTTC
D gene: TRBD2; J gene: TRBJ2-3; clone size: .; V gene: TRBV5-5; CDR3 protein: CASSTGLAGTTDTQYF; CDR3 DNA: TGTGCCAGCAGCACGGGACTAGCGGGGACCACAGATACGCAGTATTTT
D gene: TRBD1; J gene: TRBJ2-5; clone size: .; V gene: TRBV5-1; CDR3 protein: CASSLGVRGQSGETQYF; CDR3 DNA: TGCGCCAGCAGCTTGGGGGTAAGGGGACAGTCCGGCGAGACCCAGTACTTC
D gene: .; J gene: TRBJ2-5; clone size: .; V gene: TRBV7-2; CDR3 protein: CASSLDLGTQETQYF; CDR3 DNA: TGTGCCAGCAGCTTAGATTTGGGCACCCAAGAGACCCAGTACTTC
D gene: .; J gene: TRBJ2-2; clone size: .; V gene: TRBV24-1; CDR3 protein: CATRASGNGGELFF; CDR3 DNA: TGTGCCACCCGAGCGTCGGGGAACGGCGGGGAGCTGTTTTTT
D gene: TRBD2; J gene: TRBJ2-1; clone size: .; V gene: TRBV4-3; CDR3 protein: CASSPRGAGAGNEQFF; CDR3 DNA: TGCGCCAGCAGCCCTAGAGGGGCGGGAGCAGGTAATGAGCAGTTCTTC